This TCR beta chain was observed in a study of blood T cell repertoires in COVID-19. Study information: Specimens from acute and convalescent COVID-19 originated in the United States, Italy and Spain. In each case, the material was cDNA or gDNA derived from T cells, B-cell-depleted T cells, or PBMCs.

Germline CDR1 is SGDLS and CDR2 is YYNGEE. This CDR3 comprises 15 residues. V was trimmed by 4 bases and J by 5 bases, leaving 18 bases between them. As processed by the authors: Reference gene primer amplification gave nucleated cell count estimates. Only in-frame clones appear in the TCRdb table, and some are missing; sequencing was by immunoSEQ multiplex PCR. Clone size and V and J calls were adopted from that table, with D and trimming inferred from the DNA. The sample records over 200,000 clones, about 85% being singletons. The clonotype comes from a woman in her late teens or twenties who had recovered from COVID-19. The material sequenced was peripheral blood. V usage is TRBV9 and J usage is TRBJ2-5; D might be TRBD2 (6 bases). CDR3 bases: TGTGCCAGCAGCCCAATAGGAGGGACGGTGGAGACCCAGTACTTC. Translated, it gives CASSPIGGTVETQYF.